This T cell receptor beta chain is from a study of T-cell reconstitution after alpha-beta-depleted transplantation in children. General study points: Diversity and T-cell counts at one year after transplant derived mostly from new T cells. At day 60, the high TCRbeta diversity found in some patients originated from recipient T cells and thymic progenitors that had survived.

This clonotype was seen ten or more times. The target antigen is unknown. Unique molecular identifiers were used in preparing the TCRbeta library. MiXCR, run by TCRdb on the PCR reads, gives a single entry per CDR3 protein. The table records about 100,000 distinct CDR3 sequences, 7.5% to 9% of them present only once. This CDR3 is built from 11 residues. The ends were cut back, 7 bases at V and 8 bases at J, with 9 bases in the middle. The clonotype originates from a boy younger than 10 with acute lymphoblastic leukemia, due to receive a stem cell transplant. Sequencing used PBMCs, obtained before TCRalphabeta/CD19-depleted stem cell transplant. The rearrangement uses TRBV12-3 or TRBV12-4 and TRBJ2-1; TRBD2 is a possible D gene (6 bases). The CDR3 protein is CASTGGDEQFF. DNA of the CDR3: TGTGCCAGCACTGGAGGGGATGAGCAGTTCTTC.